The entry that follows covers one T cell receptor beta chain sequence. Its antigen is currently unknown. With 60 Vbeta and 13 Jbeta primers, the PCR was carried out. Using immunoSEQ multiplex PCR, the repertoire was profiled, and TCRdb retains in-frame clones only, with some absent. This sample has 150,000 to 200,000 clones; approximately 81% occur once, and the top ten carry just over 2%. This sample was taken from a study of cytomegalovirus exposure and HLA in healthy donors. Study summary: Among several hundred genotyped donors, around 80% fell in the Caucasian-associated ancestry cluster. Whole-study findings and limits: Immune exposure information comprised only CMV serostatus.

The CDR3 extends over 16 amino acids. Trimming cost V 2 bases and J 7 bases, with 15 bases left between them. Germline V lookup: CDR1 KGHSH, CDR2 LQKENI. The chain has TRBV18 and TRBJ1-6; D is ambiguous. This receptor was taken from a young woman in good health and CMV-seropositive. The sequencing input was PBMCs. The DNA for the CDR3 is TGTGCCAGCTCACCAAGTGGTTCCGCGCGGAATTCACCCCTCCACTTT. Translating it yields CASSPSGSARNSPLHF. Drawing the rest from reference TRBV18 and TRBJ1-6, the complete variable domain is NAGVMQNPRHLVRRRGQEARLRCSPMKGHSHVYWYRQLPEEGLKFMVYLQKENIIDESGMPKERFSAEFPKEGPSILRIQQVVRGDSAAYFCASSPSGSARNSPLHFGNGTRLTVT.